The 9 T cell receptor beta chains in this list originate from one sample, sequenced in a study of OX40 agonist ivuxolimab in advanced cancers. Clones were read by immunoSEQ multiplex PCR, and TCRdb kept only the in-frame ones, dropping some. The sample carries 55,000 to 70,000 clones, about 84% recorded once. Source: CD4+ or CD8+ T cells sorted from blood, taken in a trial of the OX40 agonist ivuxolimab. These receptors originate from an adult with an advanced solid tumor such as melanoma, head and neck, liver or kidney cancer.

This sequence joins TRBV18 and TRBJ1-3, with D hard to call. The germline V gene has CDR1 KGHSH and CDR2 LQKENI. This CDR3 comprises 15 residues. V shed 4 bases and J shed 0 bases, with 10 bases lying between them. CDR3: CASSLQVFSGNTIYF. The CDR3 DNA is TGTGCCAGCTCACTCCAGGTTTTCTCTGGAAACACCATATATTTT. Variable domain in full (rest from reference TRBV18 and TRBJ1-3): NAGVMQNPRHLVRRRGQEARLRCSPMKGHSHVYWYRQLPEEGLKFMVYLQKENIIDESGMPKERFSAEFPKEGPSILRIQQVVRGDSAAYFCASSLQVFSGNTIYFGEGSWLTVV.

This rearrangement joins TRBV28 to TRBJ2-4; the D gene is possibly TRBD2 (6 bases). Germline V gene data show CDR1 as MDHEN and CDR2 as SYDVKM. The CDR3 spans 16 residues. Trimming left V 5 bases short and J 3 bases short, with 17 bases between. The DNA for the CDR3 is TGTGCCAGCAGTCCCCCCGGGGGAACCCTCAAAAACATTCAGTACTTC. Translated, it gives CASSPPGGTLKNIQYF.

The chain joins TRBV7-6 to TRBJ1-3; D gene ambiguous. Germline CDR1 and CDR2: SGHVS and FNYEAQ. The CDR3 is made up of 14 amino acids. V shed 0 bases and J shed 2 bases, with 5 bases lying between them. The CDR3 DNA follows: TGTGCCAGCAGCTTAGCAAGGACTGGAAACACCATATATTTT. This encodes CASSLARTGNTIYF.

The chain recombines TRBV19 with TRBJ1-1, with 8 bases aligning to TRBD1. From germline, CDR1 is LNHDA and CDR2 SQIVND (reference sequence). The CDR3 sequence is 15 residues long. With V trimmed by 5 bases and J by 1 base, 6 bases remained unmatched. The CDR3 is CASSRQGRWNTEAFF. The CDR3 nucleotides read TGTGCCAGTAGTCGACAGGGGCGGTGGAACACTGAAGCTTTCTTT.

This clone showed up just a few times. V and J are TRBV11-2 and TRBJ2-3, with D possibly matching TRBD2 (6 bases). Looked up from germline, CDR1 is SGHAT and CDR2 is FQNNGV. The germline V and J ends were trimmed by 4 bases and 3 bases, with 17 bases remaining between them. CDR3 length: 16 amino acids. This chain's CDR3 is CASSSLAPGGTDTQYF. As DNA, the CDR3 is TGTGCCAGCAGCTCCCTAGCGCCTGGGGGAACAGATACGCAGTATTTT.

The chain links TRBV7-6 to TRBJ2-2; TRBD2 might be the D (6 bases). V lost 4 bases and J 4 bases, leaving 19 bases between the germline ends. In germline, CDR1 is SGHVS, CDR2 FNYEAQ. There are 17 residues in the CDR3. The CDR3 loop reads CASSSALSGVSTGELFF. The DNA of the CDR3 is TGTGCCAGCAGCTCCGCCTTGTCGGGAGTGAGCACCGGGGAGCTGTTTTTT.

This clone was seen more than once but under ten times. The chain employs TRBV28 and TRBJ1-5; tentatively, D is TRBD1 (5 bases). The CDR3 runs to 11 residues. Per the germline V gene, CDR1 is MDHEN and CDR2 is SYDVKM. V lost 10 bases and J lost 4, with 8 bases in between. The DNA for the CDR3 is TGTGCCACCGGGGGTAATCAGCCCCAGCATTTT. Amino acid sequence: CATGGNQPQHF. The full variable domain, in which reference TRBV28 and TRBJ1-5 provide the parts outside the CDR3, is DVKVTQSSRYLVKRTGEKVFLECVQDMDHENMFWYRQDPGLGLRLIYFSYDVKMKEKGDIPEGYSVSREKKERFSLILESASTNQTSMYLCATGGNQPQHFGDGTRLSIL.

V gene TRBV29-1 combines with J gene TRBJ1-1; 7 bases match TRBD1. The V gene end was trimmed by 3 bases and the J gene end by 4 bases; junction bases not matched to a gene: 14. This CDR3 is 16 amino acids long. The germline V gene encodes CDR1 SQVTM and CDR2 ANQGSEA. CDR3 sequence: CSVDAIRGPRSTEAFF. Here the CDR3 DNA reads TGCAGCGTTGACGCTATAAGGGGGCCCCGGAGCACTGAAGCTTTCTTT.

The rearrangement links TRBV10-2 to TRBJ2-3; D uncertain. The CDR3 is 14 residues long. Germline lookup yields CDR1 WSHSY and CDR2 SAAADI. Trimming shortened V by 5 bases and J by 2 bases, and 11 bases separated the two germline ends. The CDR3 is CASSSVEVTDTQYF. The CDR3 DNA sequence: TGCGCCAGCAGTTCAGTAGAGGTCACAGATACGCAGTATTTT.